This passage covers 22 T cell receptor beta chains from one sample sequenced in a study of early T cells in non-severe SARS-CoV-2 infection. TCRdb ran MiXCR on the 5' RACE reads and lists one entry per CDR3 protein. The sample yields tens of thousands of distinct CDR3 sequences, around 4.5% seen once. Specimen: whole blood. These receptor sequences come from an adult who was a healthcare worker with PCR-confirmed SARS-CoV-2 infection or an uninfected control (not recorded which).

This clonotype has ten or more counts. The chain carries TRBV6-2 or TRBV6-3 and TRBJ1-1; D is ambiguous. The V end was cut by 0 bases, the J end by 6 bases, with 11 bases between. The CDR3 spans 14 residues. Germline loops: CDR1 MNHEY, CDR2 SVGEGT. The CDR3 nucleotides are TGTGCCAGCAGTTACTCGACCTGGTACTCTGAAGCTTTCTTT. Encoded protein: CASSYSTWYSEAFF.

This clonotype came up many times. This CDR3 reads CASSFDVRTVSNQPQHF. In DNA, the CDR3 is TGTGCCAGCAGTTTTGACGTCCGGACAGTTAGCAATCAGCCCCAGCATTTT. This chain connects TRBV28 to TRBJ1-5; D is perhaps TRBD1 (6 bases). CDR3 length: 17 amino acids. V was cut by 3 bases and J by 0 bases, with 15 bases left in between. The germline CDR1 and CDR2 sequences are MDHEN and SYDVKM. Filled out from reference TRBV28 and TRBJ1-5, the complete variable domain reads DVKVTQSSRYLVKRTGEKVFLECVQDMDHENMFWYRQDPGLGLRLIYFSYDVKMKEKGDIPEGYSVSREKKERFSLILESASTNQTSMYLCASSFDVRTVSNQPQHFGDGTRLSIL.

This clonotype has at least ten counts. The rearrangement uses TRBV20-1 and TRBJ1-2; the D gene is possibly TRBD1 (6 bases). Between the trimmed V and J ends, which lost 1 base and 8 bases, there was a span of 14 bases. This CDR3 is built from 13 residues. Per the germline V gene, CDR1 is DFQATT and CDR2 is SNEGSKA (reference sequence). DNA for the CDR3: TGCAGTGCTAGAGGGGGGCCACCGAGGGGCTACACCTTC. Translation gives CSARGGPPRGYTF.

DNA of the CDR3: TGCAGCGGGGGGATAGCGGAGAAAAACATTCAGTACTTC. It codes for CSGGIAEKNIQYF. The chain uses TRBV29-1 and TRBJ2-4, with D perhaps TRBD2 (6 bases). V shed 7 bases and J shed 4 bases, with 14 bases lying between them. CDR1 is SQVTM, CDR2 ANQGSEA, per germline. The CDR3 extends over 13 amino acids.

A remark on this clonotype: A much larger clone lies a single base off, so this may be a read error. The rearrangement links TRBV20-1 to TRBJ2-2; 11 bases are a match to TRBD2. The CDR3 extends over 16 amino acids. Germline CDR1 reads DFQATT; CDR2 reads SNEGSKA (reference sequence). V shed 0 bases, J shed 4 bases, and the junction held 4 bases outside the gene matches. CDR3 bases: TGCAGTGCTAGAGATCCGCTAGCGGGAGGCACCGGGGAGCTGTTTTTT. Protein sequence: CSARDPLAGGTGELFF.

This clonotype appeared many times. The CDR3 bases are TGTGCCAGCAGTTCGCCGTTGACAGCGCACGTTACCTACGAGCAGTACTTC. It translates to CASSSPLTAHVTYEQYF. This rearrangement joins TRBV28 to TRBJ2-7, with a possible D match to TRBD1 (5 bases). Germline-derived CDR1 and CDR2 are MDHEN and SYDVKM. The CDR3 consists of 17 residues. V was pared by 4 bases and J by 2 bases, with 21 bases between.

This clonotype was picked up a small number of times. This chain links TRBV20-1 with TRBJ2-3, with 11 bases aligning to TRBD2. The V and J ends lost 6 bases and 3 bases, in that order; junction bases with no gene match: 2. The CDR3 contains 13 residues. CDR1 and CDR2 (germline): DFQATT, SNEGSKA (reference sequence). This CDR3 reads CSARLAGTDTQYF. CDR3 sequence (DNA): TGCAGTGCGAGACTAGCGGGAACAGATACGCAGTATTTT.

This clonotype was counted many times. The chain carries TRBV24-1 and TRBJ2-1; D might be TRBD2 (6 bases). CDR1 and CDR2 (germline): KGHDR, SFDVKD. Deletions cut 3 bases from V and 4 bases from J, with 12 bases between. The CDR3 consists of 15 residues. Here the CDR3 reads CATSDPWTIYNEQFF. The CDR3 bases are TGTGCCACCAGTGATCCGTGGACTATATACAATGAGCAGTTCTTC.

Many counts were recorded for this clonotype. The chain employs TRBV20-1 and TRBJ2-7, with D perhaps matching TRBD1 (6 bases). This CDR3 is built from 14 residues. V was cut by 5 bases and J by 3 bases, with 17 bases left in between. Germline CDR1 DFQATT, CDR2 SNEGSKA (reference sequence). DNA for the CDR3: TGCAGTGCTGGGGGCGCCCATCTACTCTACGAGCAGTACTTC. Translated, it gives CSAGGAHLLYEQYF.

The rearrangement links TRBV7-3 to TRBJ2-2, with D hard to call. Trimming removed 4 bases from V and 3 bases from J, with 6 bases in between. The CDR3 contains 13 residues. CDR1 is SGHTA, CDR2 FQGTGA, per germline. DNA for the CDR3: TGTGCCAGCAGCTCGAGTTACACCGGGGAGCTGTTTTTT. Protein sequence: CASSSSYTGELFF.

This clonotype has ten or more counts. The genes are TRBV7-9 and TRBJ2-1; TRBD2 is a possible D gene (6 bases). The germline V gene has CDR1 SEHNR and CDR2 FQNEAQ (reference sequence). The CDR3 totals 15 residues. Trimming cost V 2 bases and J 3 bases, with 11 bases left between them. The CDR3 loop is CASSLFSGVYNEQFF. CDR3 DNA: TGTGCCAGCAGCTTATTTAGCGGAGTCTACAATGAGCAGTTCTTC.

This clonotype was seen a few times. The chain joins TRBV14 to TRBJ2-3, with a possible D match to TRBD2 (5 bases). V dropped 8 bases and J dropped 2 bases, with 20 bases sitting between them. CDR1 and CDR2 (germline): SGHDN, FVKESK. The CDR3 has 16 amino acids. The CDR3 is CASSGSGNPSTDTQYF. The CDR3, as DNA: TGTGCCAGCTCGGGATCGGGCAATCCCTCCACAGATACGCAGTATTTT. Together with reference TRBV14 and TRBJ2-3, the CDR3 gives the full variable domain: EAGVTQFPSHSVIEKGQTVTLRCDPISGHDNLYWYRRVMGKEIKFLLHFVKESKQDESGMPNNRFLAERTGGTYSTLKVQPAELEDSGVYFCASSGSGNPSTDTQYFGPGTRLTVL.

The J gene is TRBJ2-5, the V gene TRBV29-1; 9 bases line up with TRBD1. This CDR3 is 15 amino acids long. J gave up 2 bases and V 5 bases, and 9 bases lay outside the gene matches. CDR1 and CDR2 from the germline V gene are SQVTM and ANQGSEA. The CDR3 region is CSVLTGTGRQETQYF. The CDR3 region has the DNA TGCAGCGTTTTGACCGGGACAGGGAGACAAGAGACCCAGTACTTC.

This clonotype has a count of ten or more. The chain has TRBV4-3 and TRBJ1-1; 8 positions agree with TRBD1. CDR1 and CDR2 (germline): LGHNA, YSLEER. After removal of 1 base from V and 1 base from J, the junction contained 8 bases not matched to a gene. The length of the CDR3 is 17 residues. CDR3 nucleotide sequence: TGCGCCAGCAGCCAAGCCCAGGGGGCAAGAACGAACACTGAAGCTTTCTTT. It codes for CASSQAQGARTNTEAFF.

This clonotype was counted at least ten times. The chain recombines TRBV19 with TRBJ2-5; 7 bases match TRBD1. The CDR3 is made up of 15 amino acids. CDR1 and CDR2 (germline): LNHDA, SQIVND (reference sequence). Unmatched junction bases numbered 9, after V lost 5 bases and J lost 3 bases. In DNA form, the CDR3 reads TGTGCCAGTAGTGCCCGCTCGACAGGGAAAGAGACCCAGTACTTC. It translates to CASSARSTGKETQYF.

There are many counts of this clonotype. As DNA, the CDR3 is TGTGCCAGCAGCTCACCCAGTAAAGGGGAACTGAACACTGAAGCTTTCTTT. Translation gives CASSSPSKGELNTEAFF. This rearrangement joins TRBV5-4 to TRBJ1-1; perhaps TRBD1 as D (5 bases). This CDR3 is 17 amino acids long. Per germline, CDR1 SGHNT and CDR2 YYREEE (reference sequence). Trimming took 3 bases from V and 0 from J, leaving 18 bases between them.

The sample holds many counts of this clonotype. The chain links TRBV4-1 to TRBJ2-7, with 7 bases fitting TRBD1. The germline gives CDR1 MGHRA, CDR2 YSYEKL. The V segment lost 4 bases and the J segment 1 base; nucleotides outside the gene matches: 7. The CDR3 consists of 15 residues. CDR3 coding DNA: TGCGCCAGCAGCCCCTCGGGACAGCTATCCTACGAGCAGTACTTC. It encodes CASSPSGQLSYEQYF.

This clonotype has ten or more counts. V and J are TRBV28 and TRBJ1-5; D gene uncertain. This CDR3 region has 12 residues. Trimming left V 5 bases short and J 4 bases short, with 6 bases between. Germline lookup yields CDR1 MDHEN and CDR2 SYDVKM. CDR3 in amino acids: CASSGGNQPQHF. CDR3 coding DNA: TGTGCCAGCAGTGGTGGGAATCAGCCCCAGCATTTT.

At least ten counts were recorded for this clonotype. The rearrangement links TRBV28 to TRBJ2-3; D is unclear. Germline V gene data show CDR1 as MDHEN and CDR2 as SYDVKM. V shed 4 bases and J shed 10 bases, with 15 bases lying between them. CDR3 length: 13 residues. In nucleotides, the CDR3 is TGTGCCAGCAGTTCCGACCTTGGAATGGCGCAGTATTTT. It translates to CASSSDLGMAQYF.

The chain uses TRBV5-1 and TRBJ2-7, with D perhaps matching TRBD2 (5 bases). Germline V lookup: CDR1 SGHRS, CDR2 YFSETQ. There are 17 residues in the CDR3. V was trimmed by 4 bases and J by 1 base, leaving 21 bases between them. CDR3 in amino acids: CASSARTGGTPSYEQYF. CDR3 DNA sequence: TGCGCCAGCAGCGCGCGGACTGGAGGTACTCCATCCTACGAGCAGTACTTC.

This clonotype was counted at least ten times. V gene TRBV7-9 combines with J gene TRBJ2-7; possibly TRBD1 for D (5 bases). This CDR3 has 19 amino acids. Looked up from germline, CDR1 is SEHNR and CDR2 is FQNEAQ (reference sequence). Trimming stripped 4 bases from V and 5 bases from J, with 30 bases between. CDR3 bases: TGTGCCAGCAGCTCAGGGATGGTGGCCGCGCTCAACCAACATAACGAGCAGTACTTC. It yields the protein CASSSGMVAALNQHNEQYF.

This chain joins TRBV12-3 or TRBV12-4 and TRBJ2-1; the D call may be TRBD1 or TRBD2 (6 bases each). The V gene lost 6 bases and the J gene lost 0 bases, with 21 bases spanning the gap. CDR3 size: 18 residues. The CDR3 region is CASSHRGVHLSSYNEQFF. The CDR3 DNA follows: TGTGCCAGCAGCCATAGGGGGGTACACCTAAGCTCCTACAATGAGCAGTTCTTC.